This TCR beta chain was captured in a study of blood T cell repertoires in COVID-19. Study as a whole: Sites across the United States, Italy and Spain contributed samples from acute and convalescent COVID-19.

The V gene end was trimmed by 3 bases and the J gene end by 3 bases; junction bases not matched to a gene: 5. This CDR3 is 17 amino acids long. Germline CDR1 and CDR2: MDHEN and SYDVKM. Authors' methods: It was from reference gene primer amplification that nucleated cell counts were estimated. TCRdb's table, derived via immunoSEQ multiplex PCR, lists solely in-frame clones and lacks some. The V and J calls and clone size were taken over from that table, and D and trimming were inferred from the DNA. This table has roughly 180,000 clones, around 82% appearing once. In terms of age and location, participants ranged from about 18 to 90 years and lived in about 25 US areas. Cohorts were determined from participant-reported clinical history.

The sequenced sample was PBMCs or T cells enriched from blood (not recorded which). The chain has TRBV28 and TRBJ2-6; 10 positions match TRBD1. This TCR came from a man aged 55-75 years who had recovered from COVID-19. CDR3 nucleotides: TGTGCCAGCAGTTTCCCGACAGGGGGCTTTGGGGCCAACGTCCTGACTTTC. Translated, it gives CASSFPTGGFGANVLTF.